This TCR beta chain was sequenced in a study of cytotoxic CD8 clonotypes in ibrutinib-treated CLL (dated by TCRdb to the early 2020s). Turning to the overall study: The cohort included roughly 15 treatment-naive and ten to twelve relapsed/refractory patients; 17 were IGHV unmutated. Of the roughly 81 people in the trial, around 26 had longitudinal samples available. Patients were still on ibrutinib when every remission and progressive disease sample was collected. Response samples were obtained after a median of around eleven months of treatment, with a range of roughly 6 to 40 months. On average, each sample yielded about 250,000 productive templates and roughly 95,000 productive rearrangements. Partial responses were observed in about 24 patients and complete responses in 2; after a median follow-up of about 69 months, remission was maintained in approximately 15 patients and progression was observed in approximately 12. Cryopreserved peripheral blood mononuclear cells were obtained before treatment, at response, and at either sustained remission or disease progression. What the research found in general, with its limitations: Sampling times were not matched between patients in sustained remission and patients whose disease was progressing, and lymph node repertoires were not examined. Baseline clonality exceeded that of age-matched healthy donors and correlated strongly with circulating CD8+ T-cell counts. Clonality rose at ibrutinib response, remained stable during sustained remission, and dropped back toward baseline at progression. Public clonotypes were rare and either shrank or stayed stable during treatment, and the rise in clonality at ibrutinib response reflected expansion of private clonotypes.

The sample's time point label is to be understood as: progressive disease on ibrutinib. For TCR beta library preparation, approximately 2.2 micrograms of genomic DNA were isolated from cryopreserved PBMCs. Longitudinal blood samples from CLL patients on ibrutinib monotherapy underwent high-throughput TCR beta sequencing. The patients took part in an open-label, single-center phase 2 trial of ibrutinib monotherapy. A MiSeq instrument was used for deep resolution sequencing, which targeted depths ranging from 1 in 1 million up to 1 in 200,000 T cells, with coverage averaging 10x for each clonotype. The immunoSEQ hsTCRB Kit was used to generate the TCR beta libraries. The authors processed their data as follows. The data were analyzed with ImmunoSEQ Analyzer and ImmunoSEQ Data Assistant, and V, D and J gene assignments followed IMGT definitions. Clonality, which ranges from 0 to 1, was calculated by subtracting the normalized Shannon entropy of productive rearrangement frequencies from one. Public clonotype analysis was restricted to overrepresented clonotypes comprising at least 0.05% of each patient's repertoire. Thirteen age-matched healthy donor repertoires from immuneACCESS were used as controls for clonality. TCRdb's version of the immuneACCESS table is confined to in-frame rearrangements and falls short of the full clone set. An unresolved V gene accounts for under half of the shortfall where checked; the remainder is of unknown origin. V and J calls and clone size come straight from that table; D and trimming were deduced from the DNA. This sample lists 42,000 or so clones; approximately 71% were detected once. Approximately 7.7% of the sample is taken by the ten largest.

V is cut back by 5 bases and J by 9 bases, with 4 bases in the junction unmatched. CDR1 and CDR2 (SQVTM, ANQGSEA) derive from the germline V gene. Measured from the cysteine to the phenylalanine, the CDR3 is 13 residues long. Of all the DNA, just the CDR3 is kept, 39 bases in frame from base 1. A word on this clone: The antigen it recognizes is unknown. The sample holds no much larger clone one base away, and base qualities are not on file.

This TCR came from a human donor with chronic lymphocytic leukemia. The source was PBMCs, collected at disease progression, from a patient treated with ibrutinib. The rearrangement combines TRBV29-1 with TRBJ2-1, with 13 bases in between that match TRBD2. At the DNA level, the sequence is TGCAGCGTTCGGACTAGCGGGAGTGGTGAGCAGTTCTTC. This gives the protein CSVRTSGSGEQFF.